The 23 T cell receptor beta chains given below trace back to one sample, sequenced in a study of cytomegalovirus exposure and HLA in healthy donors. The PCR contained 60 Vbeta and 13 Jbeta primers. The repertoire was sequenced with immunoSEQ multiplex PCR; TCRdb's copy has only in-frame clones and lacks some. Here the sample table reports approximately 190,000 clones. Specimen: PBMCs. The receptors here all came from a man younger than 45 in good health and CMV-seronegative.

The chain couples TRBV5-1 to TRBJ1-1; D remains unclear. In germline, CDR1 is SGHRS, CDR2 YFSETQ. The CDR3 is made up of 10 amino acids. Trimming cost V 4 bases and J 12 bases, with 10 bases left between them. The CDR3 DNA is TGCGCCAGCAGCCCTAGTTTCACTTTCTTT. Protein sequence: CASSPSFTFF.

The chain links TRBV28 to TRBJ2-7; D possibly corresponds to TRBD1 (5 bases). Per the germline V gene, CDR1 is MDHEN and CDR2 is SYDVKM. V was trimmed by 2 bases and J by 3 bases, leaving 5 bases between them. The CDR3 totals 12 residues. CDR3 sequence (DNA): TGTGCCAGCAGTTTAGGACACTACGAGCAGTACTTC. Translating it yields CASSLGHYEQYF.

The chain recombines TRBV6-5 with TRBJ1-1, with D tentatively TRBD1 (5 bases). This CDR3 has 11 amino acids. V was clipped by 5 bases and J by 10 bases, with 11 bases between them. Germline CDR1 MNHEY, CDR2 SVGAGI. In DNA, the CDR3 is TGTGCCAGCAGTGCCGGGGGGGGAGCTTTCTTT. Amino acid sequence: CASSAGGGAFF.

The J gene is TRBJ2-2, the V gene TRBV7-9, with D tentatively TRBD1 (5 bases). Trimming shortened V by 7 bases and J by 0 bases, and 15 bases separated the two germline ends. Germline CDR1 SEHNR, CDR2 FQNEAQ (reference sequence). There are 16 residues in the CDR3. Here the CDR3 reads CASTLGAIANTGELFF. CDR3 nucleotides: TGTGCCAGCACCCTAGGGGCGATCGCGAACACCGGGGAGCTGTTTTTT.

The genes are TRBV29-1 and TRBJ2-1; TRBD1 matches at 8 bases. The CDR3 runs 14 residues. Germline values: CDR1 SQVTM, CDR2 ANQGSEA. V trimming: 4 bases; J trimming: 8 bases; junction bases outside the gene matches: 10. The CDR3 spells CSVVVGQATYEQFF. The CDR3 DNA is TGCAGCGTTGTGGTGGGACAGGCTACGTATGAGCAGTTCTTC.

The chain links TRBV19 to TRBJ1-1; 7 bases match TRBD1. Germline loops: CDR1 LNHDA, CDR2 SQIVND (reference sequence). With 7 bases clipped from V and 0 bases from J, the junction kept 11 bases outside the gene matches. The CDR3 loop spans 16 amino acids. The CDR3 bases are TGTGCCAGTACCACTAAGGGGACAGCCCTGAACACTGAAGCTTTCTTT. Its translation is CASTTKGTALNTEAFF.

The rearrangement joins TRBV11-3 to TRBJ1-1; D perhaps matches TRBD1 (6 bases). The V gene's germline CDR1 is SGHNT and CDR2 YENEEA. Trimming cost V 5 bases and J 3 bases, with 10 bases left between them. The CDR3 contains 13 residues. The CDR3 here is CASSRTGYTEAFF. The CDR3 DNA reads as TGTGCCAGCAGCCGTACAGGGTACACTGAAGCTTTCTTT.

The V and J genes are TRBV4-3 and TRBJ1-1; weak D call: TRBD1 (6 bases). With 0 bases removed from V and 5 bases from J, the gap between germline ends came to 10 bases. Germline CDR1 and CDR2: LGHNA and YSLEER. The CDR3 extends over 14 amino acids. For the CDR3, the DNA is TGCGCCAGCAGCCAAGATTTCAGGGGAACTGAAGCTTTCTTT. This sequence encodes CASSQDFRGTEAFF.

This rearrangement joins TRBV29-1 to TRBJ2-7; TRBD2 is a possible D gene (6 bases). CDR1 is SQVTM, CDR2 ANQGSEA, per germline. The CDR3 extends over 12 amino acids. Deletions cut 4 bases from V and 2 bases from J, with 9 bases between. In nucleotides, the CDR3 is TGCAGCGTTGGGCGGGACCCCTACGAGCAGTACTTC. Translation: CSVGRDPYEQYF.

This chain connects TRBV5-1 to TRBJ2-3, with TRBD2 identical over 9 bases. The V gene end was trimmed by 0 bases and the J gene end by 3 bases; junction bases not matched to a gene: 8. Germline V gene lookup returns CDR1 SGHRS and CDR2 YFSETQ. The CDR3 is 17 amino acids. The CDR3: CASSLEPSGVRTDTQYF. DNA for the CDR3: TGCGCCAGCAGCTTGGAGCCTAGCGGGGTTAGAACAGATACGCAGTATTTT.

The chain couples TRBV27 to TRBJ2-3; 8 bases fit TRBD2. After removal of 5 bases from V and 2 bases from J, the junction contained 12 bases not matched to a gene. CDR1 MNHEY and CDR2 SMNVEV come from the germline V gene (reference sequence). This CDR3 contains 17 residues. The CDR3 is CASSNFGAGGSTDTQYF. CDR3 in DNA: TGTGCCAGCAGTAATTTTGGTGCGGGAGGATCCACAGATACGCAGTATTTT.

A note on this clone: Germline is not matched at one junction end, which may reflect a read error. This chain links TRBV4-1 with TRBJ2-7; 8 positions match TRBD1. Germline assignment: CDR1 MGHRA and CDR2 YSYEKL. CDR3 length: 13 residues. The CDR3 region has the DNA TGCGCCAGTAGGGGACAGGCCTCCGACGAGCAGTACTTC. Protein sequence: CASRGQASDEQYF.

The chain is built from TRBV11-3 and TRBJ1-2, with TRBD1 matching over 10 bases. With 5 bases clipped from V and 6 bases from J, the junction kept 9 bases outside the gene matches. CDR1 is SGHNT, CDR2 YENEEA, per germline. The CDR3 is made up of 15 amino acids. The CDR3 nucleotides are TGTGCCAGCAGCCCCCGACAGGGGGCCAGCCATGGCTACACCTTC. It yields the protein CASSPRQGASHGYTF.

Details on this clone: The germline gene is not matched at one end of the junction; a read error may be the cause. The chain recombines TRBV10-2 with TRBJ1-1; 8 bases map to TRBD1. The CDR3 is 18 residues long. Per germline, CDR1 WSHSY and CDR2 SAAADI. In nucleotides, the CDR3 is TGCGCCAGCAGTGAGACAGGACAGGGAAGCTTGGGGAACGCTGAAGCTTTCTTT. It translates to CASSETGQGSLGNAEAFF.

This chain uses TRBV30 with TRBJ1-6; 9 bases match TRBD1. J gave up 13 bases and V 5 bases, and 24 bases lay outside the gene matches. This CDR3 contains 18 residues. CDR1 and CDR2 from the germline V gene are GTSNPN and SVGIG (reference sequence). CDR3 amino acids: CAWSGQGALEWLSWPLHF. DNA of the CDR3: TGTGCCTGGTCGGGACAGGGCGCACTTGAGTGGCTCTCTTGGCCCCTCCACTTT.

V gene TRBV30 combines with J gene TRBJ2-7, with D perhaps TRBD2 (5 bases). V was pared by 3 bases and J by 2 bases, with 11 bases between. Germline-derived CDR1 and CDR2 are GTSNPN and SVGIG (reference sequence). The CDR3 totals 13 residues. CDR3 residues: CAWRDGNTYEQYF. DNA for the CDR3: TGTGCCTGGAGAGACGGGAACACCTACGAGCAGTACTTC. Complete variable domain (other parts from reference TRBV30 and TRBJ2-7): SQTIHQWPATLVQPVGSPLSLECTVEGTSNPNLYWYRQAAGRGLQLLFYSVGIGQISSEVPQNLSASRPQDRQFILSSKKLLLSDSGFYLCAWRDGNTYEQYFGPGTRLTVT.

V and J are TRBV2 and TRBJ1-2; unclear D gene. The CDR3 extends over 12 amino acids. Trimming stripped 1 base from V and 6 bases from J, with 6 bases between. Germline-derived CDR1 and CDR2 are SNHLY and FYNNEI. The CDR3 region has the DNA TGTGCCAGCAGTGAAGTGGAGAATGGCTACACCTTC. This translates into CASSEVENGYTF.

J is TRBJ2-7 and V is TRBV11-2; the match to TRBD1 covers 8 bases. J gave up 2 bases and V 5 bases, and 8 bases lay outside the gene matches. Germline V lookup: CDR1 SGHAT, CDR2 FQNNGV. CDR3 length equals 15 residues. CDR3 DNA: TGTGCCAGCAGCCAACAGGGGGGAATGACCTACGAGCAGTACTTC. Translating gives CASSQQGGMTYEQYF. Drawing the rest from reference TRBV11-2 and TRBJ2-7, the complete variable domain is EAGVAQSPRYKIIEKRQSVAFWCNPISGHATLYWYQQILGQGPKLLIQFQNNGVVDDSQLPKDRFSAERLKGVDSTLKIQPAKLEDSAVYLCASSQQGGMTYEQYFGPGTRLTVT.

The gene calls are TRBV7-2 and TRBJ1-4; no clear D. CDR1 and CDR2 from the germline V gene are SGHTA and FQGNSA. This CDR3 spans 14 amino acids. V lost 0 bases, J lost 7 bases, and 9 bases lay in between. The CDR3 sequence: CASSLALGIEKLFF. The CDR3 DNA is TGTGCCAGCAGCTTAGCCCTCGGGATTGAAAAACTGTTTTTT.

The genes are TRBV11-3 and TRBJ2-5; TRBD1 matches 8 bases. CDR1 is SGHNT, CDR2 YENEEA, per germline. This CDR3 comprises 16 residues. After removal of 4 bases from V and 5 bases from J, the junction contained 12 bases not matched to a gene. CDR3 region: CASSSRQGPFPETQYF. The CDR3 DNA follows: TGTGCCAGCAGCTCCAGACAGGGGCCCTTTCCGGAGACCCAGTACTTC.

V usage is TRBV5-1 and J usage is TRBJ2-2; D is ambiguous. V was pared by 4 bases and J by 4 bases, with 14 bases between. From germline, CDR1 is SGHRS and CDR2 YFSETQ. The CDR3 runs to 15 residues. CDR3 region: CASSHAPEATGELFF. DNA of the CDR3: TGCGCCAGCAGCCATGCCCCCGAGGCCACCGGGGAGCTGTTTTTT.

This chain links TRBV19 with TRBJ1-1, with a tentative D call TRBD1 (6 bases). Germline CDR1 and CDR2: LNHDA and SQIVND (reference sequence). V was cut by 1 base and J by 6 bases, with 9 bases left in between. The CDR3 runs to 13 residues. The DNA for the CDR3 is TGTGCCAGTAGTATAGCCAGGACAGCTGAAGCTTTCTTT. This gives the protein CASSIARTAEAFF.

This chain's CDR3 is CASHPTGGSDEQYF. CDR3 DNA: TGTGCCTCCCACCCGACAGGGGGCTCTGACGAGCAGTACTTC. The chain carries TRBV30 and TRBJ2-7; 10 bases fit TRBD1. The junction had 11 bases not matched to a gene; V was cut back by 7 bases and J by 5 bases. Germline assignment: CDR1 GTSNPN and CDR2 SVGIG (reference sequence). The CDR3 contains 14 residues.